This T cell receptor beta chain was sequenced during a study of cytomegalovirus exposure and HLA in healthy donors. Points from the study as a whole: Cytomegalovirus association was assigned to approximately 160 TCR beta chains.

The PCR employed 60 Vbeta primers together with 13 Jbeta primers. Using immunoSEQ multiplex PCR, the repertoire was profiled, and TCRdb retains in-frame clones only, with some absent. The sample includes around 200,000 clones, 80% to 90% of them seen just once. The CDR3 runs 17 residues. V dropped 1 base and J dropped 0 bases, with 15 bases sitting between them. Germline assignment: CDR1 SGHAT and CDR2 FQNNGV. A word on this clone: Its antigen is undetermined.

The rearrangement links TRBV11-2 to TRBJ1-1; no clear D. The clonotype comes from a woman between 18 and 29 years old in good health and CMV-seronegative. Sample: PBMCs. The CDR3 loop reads CASSLVPFNIMNTEAFF. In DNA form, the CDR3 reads TGTGCCAGCAGCTTAGTCCCTTTTAATATTATGAACACTGAAGCTTTCTTT.